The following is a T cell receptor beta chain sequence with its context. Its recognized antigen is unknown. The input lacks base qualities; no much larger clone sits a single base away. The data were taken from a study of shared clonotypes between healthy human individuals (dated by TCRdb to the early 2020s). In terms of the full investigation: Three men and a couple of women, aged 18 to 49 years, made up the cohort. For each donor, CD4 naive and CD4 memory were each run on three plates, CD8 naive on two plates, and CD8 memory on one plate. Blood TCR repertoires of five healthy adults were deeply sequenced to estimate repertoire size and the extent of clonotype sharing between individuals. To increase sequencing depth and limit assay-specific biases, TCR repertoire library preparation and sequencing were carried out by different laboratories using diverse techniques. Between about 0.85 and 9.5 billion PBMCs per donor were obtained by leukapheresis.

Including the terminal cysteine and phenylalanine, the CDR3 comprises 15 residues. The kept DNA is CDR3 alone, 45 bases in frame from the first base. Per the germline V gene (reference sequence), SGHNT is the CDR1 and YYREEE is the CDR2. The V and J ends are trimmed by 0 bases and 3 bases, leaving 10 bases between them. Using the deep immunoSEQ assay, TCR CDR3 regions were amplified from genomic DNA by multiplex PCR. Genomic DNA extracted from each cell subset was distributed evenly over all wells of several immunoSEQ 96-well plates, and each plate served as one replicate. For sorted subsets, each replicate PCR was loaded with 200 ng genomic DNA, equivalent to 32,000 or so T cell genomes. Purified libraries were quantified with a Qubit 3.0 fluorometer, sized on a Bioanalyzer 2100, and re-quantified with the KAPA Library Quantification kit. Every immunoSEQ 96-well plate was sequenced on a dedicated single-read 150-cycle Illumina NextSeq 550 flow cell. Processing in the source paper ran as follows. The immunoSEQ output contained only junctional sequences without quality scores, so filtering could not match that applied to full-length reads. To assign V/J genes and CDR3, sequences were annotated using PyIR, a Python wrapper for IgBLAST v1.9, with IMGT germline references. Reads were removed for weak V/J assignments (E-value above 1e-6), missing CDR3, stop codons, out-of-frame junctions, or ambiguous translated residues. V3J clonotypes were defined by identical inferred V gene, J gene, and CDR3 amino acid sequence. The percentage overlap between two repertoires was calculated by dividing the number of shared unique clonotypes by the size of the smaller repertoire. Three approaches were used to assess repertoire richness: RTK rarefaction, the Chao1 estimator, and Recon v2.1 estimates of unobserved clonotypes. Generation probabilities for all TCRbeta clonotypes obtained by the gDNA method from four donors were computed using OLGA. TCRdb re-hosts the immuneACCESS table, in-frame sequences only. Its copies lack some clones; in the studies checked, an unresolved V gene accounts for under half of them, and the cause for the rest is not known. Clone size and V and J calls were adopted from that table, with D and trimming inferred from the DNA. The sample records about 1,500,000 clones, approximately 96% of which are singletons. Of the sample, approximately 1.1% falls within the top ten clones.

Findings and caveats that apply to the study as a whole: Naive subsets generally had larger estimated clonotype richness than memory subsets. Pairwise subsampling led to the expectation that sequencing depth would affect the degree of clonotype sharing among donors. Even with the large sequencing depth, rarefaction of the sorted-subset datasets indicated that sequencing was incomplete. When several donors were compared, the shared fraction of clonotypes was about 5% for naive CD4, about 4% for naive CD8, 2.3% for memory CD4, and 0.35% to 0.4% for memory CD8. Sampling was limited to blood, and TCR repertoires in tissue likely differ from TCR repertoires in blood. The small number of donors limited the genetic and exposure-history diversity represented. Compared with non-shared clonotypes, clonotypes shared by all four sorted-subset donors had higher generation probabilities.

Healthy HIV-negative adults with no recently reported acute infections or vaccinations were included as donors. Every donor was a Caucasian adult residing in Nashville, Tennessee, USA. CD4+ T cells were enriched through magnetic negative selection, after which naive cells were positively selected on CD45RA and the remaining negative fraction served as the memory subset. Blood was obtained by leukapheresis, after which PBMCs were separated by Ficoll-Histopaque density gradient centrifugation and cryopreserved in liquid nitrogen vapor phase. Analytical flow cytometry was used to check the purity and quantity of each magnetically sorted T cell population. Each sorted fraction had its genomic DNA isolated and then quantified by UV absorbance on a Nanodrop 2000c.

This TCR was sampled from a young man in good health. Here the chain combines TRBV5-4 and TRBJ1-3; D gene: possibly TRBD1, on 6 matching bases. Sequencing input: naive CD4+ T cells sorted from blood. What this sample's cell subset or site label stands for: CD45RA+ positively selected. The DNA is TGTGCCAGCAGCTTGGGGTGGACAGATGGAAACACCATATATTTT. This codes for CASSLGWTDGNTIYF.